This TCR beta chain was sequenced in a study of blood T cell repertoires in COVID-19. Study information: The study drew acute and convalescent COVID-19 samples from the United States, Italy and Spain. PBMCs, B-cell-depleted T cells, or T cells provided the cDNA or gDNA that made up the material.

The authors' processing: For nucleated cells, counts were estimated from reference gene primer amplification. Libraries were prepared by immunoSEQ multiplex PCR; TCRdb keeps only in-frame clonotypes and omits some of them. V and J calls plus clone size are reproduced from that table; the DNA served to infer D and trimming. Of 97,000 or so clones detected, more than 90% appear once; the ten largest clones hold about 4%. This clonotype originated in a young man with acute or convalescent COVID-19. The sequenced sample was peripheral blood.

The CDR3 sequence is CASSPYRDRGGTEAFF. CDR3 nucleotide sequence: TGTGCCAGCTCGCCCTACAGGGATAGGGGCGGCACTGAAGCTTTCTTT. The chain carries TRBV18 and TRBJ1-1, with TRBD1 as a possible D gene (6 bases). V was trimmed by 6 bases and J by 4 bases, leaving 21 bases between them. The CDR3 has 16 residues. From germline, CDR1 is KGHSH and CDR2 LQKENI. The full variable domain, with the rest looked up from reference TRBV18 and TRBJ1-1, is NAGVMQNPRHLVRRRGQEARLRCSPMKGHSHVYWYRQLPEEGLKFMVYLQKENIIDESGMPKERFSAEFPKEGPSILRIQQVVRGDSAAYFCASSPYRDRGGTEAFFGQGTRLTVV.